This is a list of T cell receptor beta chains from one sample in a study of cytomegalovirus exposure and HLA in healthy donors. Only in-frame clones appear in the TCRdb table, and some are missing; sequencing was by immunoSEQ multiplex PCR. The table shows fewer than 200,000 clones, with roughly 89% occurring only once. Sequencing was carried out using PBMCs. Receptor source: a woman in her 30s in good health and CMV-seronegative. Both conserved end residues are part of each CDR3. D genes are given only for firm matches. Clone size, where shown, is once, few, many, or a class for clones that have expanded.

j_call	v_call	clone_size	d_call	cdr3_aa
TRBJ1-3	TRBV2	few	.	CASSERATGISGNTIYF
TRBJ1-4	TRBV10-2	.	.	CASSGGGSNEKLFF
TRBJ2-1	TRBV11-2	.	TRBD1	CASSPDRQSNEQFF
TRBJ2-7	TRBV27	.	TRBD2	CASKRVSGGGSYEQYF
TRBJ1-2	TRBV2	once	TRBD1	CASSATGASNYGYTF
TRBJ2-5	TRBV25-1	.	TRBD2	CASDSGRLGLAGETQYF
TRBJ2-4	TRBV14	.	.	CASSQVGGWDIQYF
TRBJ1-2	TRBV28	few	.	CASSLVAGYGYTF
TRBJ2-2	TRBV2	.	.	CASRQYRNTGELFF
TRBJ1-4	TRBV5-1	.	.	CASSFGGGLNEKLFF
TRBJ1-2	TRBV12-5	.	TRBD1	CASGHRDRDGYTF
TRBJ2-5	TRBV2	.	.	CASTGGGLLRETQYF
TRBJ2-7	TRBV6-1	.	TRBD2	CASSPTSGTEQYF
TRBJ2-7	TRBV2	.	TRBD1	CASRGQGSYEQYF